This T cell receptor (beta chain) was obtained from a study of beta chain features in type 1 diabetes. Study-level findings and limits: For patients, the naive, central memory and Treg TCRB repertoires appeared more alike than for healthy donors. Within each of all four CD4+ subsets, Type 1 diabetes patients had TCRB CDR3s that were moderately but significantly shorter.

What was sequenced were expressed TCRB transcripts, since all of the isolated RNA had been reverse transcribed. The protocol was immunoSEQ multiplex PCR, while the TCRdb copy is restricted to in-frame clones and leaves out a portion. The table includes roughly 230,000 clones, about 10% detected once. This clone has a handful of counts. The antigen is unknown. V shed 4 bases and J shed 2 bases, with 16 bases lying between them. This CDR3 is 15 amino acids long. The germline CDR1 and CDR2 sequences are SGHRS and YFSETQ. Isolation of CD4+ naive, central memory, regulatory and stem cell-like memory cells was achieved by sorting via CD45RO/CCR7/CD25/CD127/CD95/CD27.

The receptor was isolated from a woman under 30 in good health. The rearrangement joins TRBV5-1 to TRBJ2-7; a possible D gene is TRBD2 (5 bases). The sequenced material came from naive CD4+ T cells from blood. The chain's CDR3 is CASSPTPSGTYEQYF. The CDR3 DNA follows: TGCGCCAGCAGCCCGACACCTTCGGGGACCTACGAGCAGTACTTC.